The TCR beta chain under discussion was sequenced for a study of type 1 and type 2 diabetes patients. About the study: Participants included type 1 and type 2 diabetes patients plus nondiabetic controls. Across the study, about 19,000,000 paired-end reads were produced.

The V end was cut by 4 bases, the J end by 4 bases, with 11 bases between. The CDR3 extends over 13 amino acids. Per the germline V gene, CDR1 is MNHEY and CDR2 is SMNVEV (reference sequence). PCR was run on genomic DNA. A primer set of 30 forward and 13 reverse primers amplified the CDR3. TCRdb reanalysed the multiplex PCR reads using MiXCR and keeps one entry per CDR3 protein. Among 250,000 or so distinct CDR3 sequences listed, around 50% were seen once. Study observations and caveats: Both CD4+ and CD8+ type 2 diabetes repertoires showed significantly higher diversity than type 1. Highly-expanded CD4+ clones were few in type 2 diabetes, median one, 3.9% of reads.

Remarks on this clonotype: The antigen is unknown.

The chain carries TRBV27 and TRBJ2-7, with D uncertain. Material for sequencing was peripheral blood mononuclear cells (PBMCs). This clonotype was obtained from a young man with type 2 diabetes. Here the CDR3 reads CASSYAAPYEQYF. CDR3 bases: TGTGCCAGCAGTTACGCTGCTCCTTACGAGCAGTACTTC.